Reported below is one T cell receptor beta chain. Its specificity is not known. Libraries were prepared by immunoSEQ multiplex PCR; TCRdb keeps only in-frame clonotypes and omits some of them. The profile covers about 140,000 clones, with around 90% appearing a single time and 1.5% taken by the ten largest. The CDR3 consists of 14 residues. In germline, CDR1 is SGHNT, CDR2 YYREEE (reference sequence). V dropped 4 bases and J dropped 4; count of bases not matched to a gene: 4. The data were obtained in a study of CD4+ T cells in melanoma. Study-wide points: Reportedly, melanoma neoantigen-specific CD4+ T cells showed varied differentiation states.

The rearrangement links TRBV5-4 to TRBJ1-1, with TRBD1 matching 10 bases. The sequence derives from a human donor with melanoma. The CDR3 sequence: CASSTRTGGTEAFF. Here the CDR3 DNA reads TGTGCCAGCAGCACACGGACAGGGGGCACTGAAGCTTTCTTT.